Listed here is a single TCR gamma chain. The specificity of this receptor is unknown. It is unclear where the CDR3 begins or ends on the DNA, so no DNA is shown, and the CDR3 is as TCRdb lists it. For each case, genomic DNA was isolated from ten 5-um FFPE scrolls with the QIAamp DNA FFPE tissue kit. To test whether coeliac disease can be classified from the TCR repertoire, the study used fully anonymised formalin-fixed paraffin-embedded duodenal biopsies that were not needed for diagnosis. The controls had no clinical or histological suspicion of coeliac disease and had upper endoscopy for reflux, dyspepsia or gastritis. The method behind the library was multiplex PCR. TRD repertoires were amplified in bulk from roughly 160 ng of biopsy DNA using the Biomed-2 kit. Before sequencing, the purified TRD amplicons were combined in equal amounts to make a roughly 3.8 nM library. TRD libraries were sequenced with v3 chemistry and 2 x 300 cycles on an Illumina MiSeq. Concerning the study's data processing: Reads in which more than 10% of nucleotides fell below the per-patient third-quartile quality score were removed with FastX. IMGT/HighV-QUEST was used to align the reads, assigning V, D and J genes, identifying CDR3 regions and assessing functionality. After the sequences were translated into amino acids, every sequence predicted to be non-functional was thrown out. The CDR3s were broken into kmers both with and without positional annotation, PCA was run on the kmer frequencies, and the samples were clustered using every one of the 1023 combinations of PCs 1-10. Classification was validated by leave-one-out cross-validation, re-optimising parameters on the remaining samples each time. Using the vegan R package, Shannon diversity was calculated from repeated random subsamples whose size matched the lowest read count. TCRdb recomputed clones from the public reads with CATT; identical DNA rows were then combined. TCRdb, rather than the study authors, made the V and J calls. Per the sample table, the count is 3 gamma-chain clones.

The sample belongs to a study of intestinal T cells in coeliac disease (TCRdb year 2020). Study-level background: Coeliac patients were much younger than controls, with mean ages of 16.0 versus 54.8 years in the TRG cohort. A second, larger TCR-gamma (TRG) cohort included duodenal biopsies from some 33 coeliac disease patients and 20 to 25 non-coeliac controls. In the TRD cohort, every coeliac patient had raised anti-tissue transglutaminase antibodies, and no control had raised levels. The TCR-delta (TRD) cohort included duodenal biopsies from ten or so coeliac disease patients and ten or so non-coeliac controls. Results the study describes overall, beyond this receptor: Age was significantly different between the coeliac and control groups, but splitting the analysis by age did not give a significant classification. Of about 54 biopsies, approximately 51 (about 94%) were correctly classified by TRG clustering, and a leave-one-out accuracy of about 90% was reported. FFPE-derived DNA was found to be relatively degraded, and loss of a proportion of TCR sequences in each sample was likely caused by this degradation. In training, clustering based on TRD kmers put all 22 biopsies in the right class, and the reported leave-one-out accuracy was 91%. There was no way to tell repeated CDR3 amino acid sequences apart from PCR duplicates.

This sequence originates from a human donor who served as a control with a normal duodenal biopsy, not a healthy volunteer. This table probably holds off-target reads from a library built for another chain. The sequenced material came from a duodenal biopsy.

This receptor has the CDR3 CAFSYTDKLIFGKGTRVTVEHISIKTLFF. A V gene of TRGV9 was called, but no J gene was assigned. The CDR3 has 29 amino acids, counting the end cysteine and phenylalanine. The germline V gene (reference sequence) sets CDR1 to GITISATS and CDR2 to ISYDGTV.